The 9 T cell receptor beta chains listed next were all sequenced from one sample in a study of blood T cell repertoires in COVID-19. Only in-frame clones appear in the TCRdb table, and some are missing; sequencing was by immunoSEQ multiplex PCR. Counted here are around 130,000 clones, just over 75% occurring once; the ten biggest clones make up approximately 10%. The sample was peripheral blood. These receptors were taken from a human donor in a cohort sampled during active COVID-19.

The DNA for the CDR3 is TGTGCCAGCAGTTGGGACAGGGGGGACTACGAGCAGTACTTC. Translated: CASSWDRGDYEQYF. The genes are TRBV2 and TRBJ2-7; 11 positions agree with TRBD1. Germline values: CDR1 SNHLY, CDR2 FYNNEI. V lost 5 bases to trimming and J lost 3 bases; unmatched junction nucleotides: 3. This CDR3 is built from 14 residues.

This chain links TRBV7-9 with TRBJ1-2, with TRBD1 matching 8 bases. Unmatched junction bases numbered 10, after V lost 5 bases and J lost 8 bases. The CDR3 is 14 amino acids. Germline lookup yields CDR1 SEHNR and CDR2 FQNEAQ (reference sequence). CDR3 sequence: CASSTTQGAVGYTF. The CDR3 DNA follows: TGTGCCAGCAGCACTACTCAGGGGGCTGTCGGCTACACCTTC.

The genes are TRBV28 and TRBJ1-2; 8 bases agree with TRBD1. The germline gives CDR1 MDHEN, CDR2 SYDVKM. With 2 bases clipped from V and 7 bases from J, the junction kept 6 bases outside the gene matches. The CDR3 spans 14 residues. DNA of the CDR3: TGTGCCAGCAGTTTAGGCCAGGGGGCAAGTGGCTACACCTTC. Its translation: CASSLGQGASGYTF.

The rearrangement links TRBV19 to TRBJ1-2; 9 positions agree with TRBD1. V shed 4 bases, J shed 5 bases, and the junction held 8 bases outside the gene matches. The CDR3 length is 15 residues. CDR1 and CDR2 (germline): LNHDA, SQIVND (reference sequence). Here the CDR3 reads CASSTPGTGTYGYTF. The CDR3 bases are TGTGCCAGTAGTACTCCGGGGACAGGGACTTATGGCTACACCTTC.

The rearrangement joins TRBV11-3 to TRBJ2-5; no reliable D call. Germline V gene data show CDR1 as SGHNT and CDR2 as YENEEA. The V and J ends lost 0 bases and 7 bases respectively, with 12 bases between them. This CDR3 contains 14 residues. The CDR3 DNA sequence: TGTGCCAGCAGCTTAGATGTACCCCCTAGGACCCAGTACTTC. Protein product: CASSLDVPPRTQYF.

V usage is TRBV7-2 and J usage is TRBJ1-1, with 8 bases identical to TRBD1. CDR1 SGHTA and CDR2 FQGNSA come from the germline V gene. CDR3 length: 12 residues. The J segment lost 11 bases and the V segment lost 4 bases, leaving 6 bases of the junction unmatched. The CDR3 nucleotides read TGTGCCAGCAGCTCTCAGACAGGGGAGGCTTTCTTT. Residues: CASSSQTGEAFF.

The chain uses TRBV5-1 and TRBJ1-2; 10 bases fit TRBD1. The CDR3 length is 19 residues. The germline gives CDR1 SGHRS, CDR2 YFSETQ. Trimming took 2 bases from V and 0 from J; bases not matched to a gene: 13. For the CDR3, the DNA is TGCGCCAGCAGCTTCGGGACAGGGGTGAGGATTGGGGCTAACTATGGCTACACCTTC. As protein: CASSFGTGVRIGANYGYTF.

The gene calls are TRBV5-4 and TRBJ1-2, with TRBD1 identical over 7 bases. Germline assignment: CDR1 SGHNT and CDR2 YYREEE (reference sequence). Germline trimming cut 0 bases from V and 4 bases from J; bases unmatched to any gene: 6. There are 15 residues in the CDR3. The CDR3 coding sequence is TGTGCCAGCAGCTTGGACCCCGGGACAGCCTATGGCTACACCTTC. It codes for CASSLDPGTAYGYTF.

This clone was recorded many times. This chain's CDR3 is CASSQDPALAGGQETQYF. The CDR3 bases are TGTGCCAGCAGCCAAGATCCTGCCCTAGCGGGGGGGCAAGAGACCCAGTACTTC. The chain links TRBV3-1 (or the pseudogene TRBV3-2) to TRBJ2-5, with TRBD2 matching over 12 bases. J was trimmed by 2 bases and V by 0 bases; bases with no gene match: 7. Germline V gene sequence: CDR1 LGHDT, CDR2 YNNKEL (reference sequence). The CDR3 runs to 18 residues.